These T cell receptor beta chains were read from a single sample in a study of OX40 agonist ivuxolimab in advanced cancers. TCRdb's table, derived via immunoSEQ multiplex PCR, lists solely in-frame clones and lacks some. Of about 43,000 clones in the sample, around 87% were seen once. This specimen was CD4+ or CD8+ T cells sorted from blood, taken in a trial of the OX40 agonist ivuxolimab. Receptors were obtained from an adult with an advanced solid tumor such as melanoma, head and neck, liver or kidney cancer. CDR3s leave out the opening cysteine and the closing phenylalanine or tryptophan. Fields, in order: V gene, CDR3 length, J gene, CDR3 protein.

>TRBV5-5|10|TRBJ1-2
ASSFGQYGYT
>TRBV5-4|9|TRBJ2-7
ASSLFNEQY
>TRBV4-1|13|TRBJ1-2
ASSQGESGVYGYT
>TRBV7-9|16|TRBJ2-5
ASSLDGRGHLRQETQY
>TRBV28|11|TRBJ1-5
ASSLSLGGPQH
>TRBV18|11|TRBJ2-5
ASSPPGEETQY
>TRBV11-2|11|TRBJ1-1
ASSPERGTEAF
>TRBV14|13|TRBJ2-1
ASSPSSAQYNEQF
>TRBV9|11|TRBJ2-1
ASSVLRGDEQF
>TRBV7-8|14|TRBJ1-1
ASLFGDRGMNTEAF
>TRBV13|12|TRBJ2-4
ASSLSTTKNIQY
>TRBV15|11|TRBJ2-1
ATSRVSYNEQF
>TRBV7-8|15|TRBJ1-5
ASSLAGREGVNQPQH
>TRBV27|17|TRBJ1-2
ASSLSWFAGGVANYGYT
>TRBV4-3|14|TRBJ2-7
ASSQVKDSHYYEQY
>TRBV13|13|TRBJ1-4
ASSLLVPTNEKLF
>TRBV19|10|TRBJ2-7
ASSIGPYEQY
>TRBV9|14|TRBJ2-7
ASSDGIAGQGGEQY
>TRBV4-2|19|TRBJ2-3
ASSPPFGAGGSPDRTDTQY
>TRBV11-2|11|TRBJ2-3
ASSSALTDTQY